One and the same sample provided the 28 T cell receptor beta chains below, sequenced in a study of beta chain features in type 1 diabetes. Expressed TCRB transcripts got sequenced, as all isolated RNA was reverse transcribed. Libraries were prepared by immunoSEQ multiplex PCR; TCRdb keeps only in-frame clonotypes and omits some of them. The top ten clones hold more than 0.015% of a sample with around 330,000 clones, roughly 11% of them seen once. Sequenced material: naive CD4+ T cells from blood. The receptors come from a woman aged 25 to 45 in good health.

Comment on this clone: This CDR3 is also generated by other DNA sequences in the sample. The chain carries TRBV28 and TRBJ2-7; D remains unclear. Deletions cut 3 bases from V and 3 bases from J, with 3 bases between. Germline V gene lookup returns CDR1 MDHEN and CDR2 SYDVKM. CDR3 size: 11 residues. In DNA, the CDR3 is TGTGCCAGCAGTTTTTACTACGAGCAGTACTTC. This encodes CASSFYYEQYF.

This clone showed up just a few times. The rearrangement links TRBV27 to TRBJ2-1; 7 bases are shared with TRBD2. Germline V gene sequence: CDR1 MNHEY, CDR2 SMNVEV (reference sequence). The CDR3 contains 13 residues. With 6 bases clipped from V and 8 bases from J, the junction kept 7 bases outside the gene matches. The CDR3 loop reads CASRSEGGDEQFF. DNA of the CDR3: TGTGCCAGCAGGTCGGAGGGAGGGGATGAGCAGTTCTTC.

This chain uses TRBV4-2 with TRBJ2-7; 9 nucleotides match TRBD1. Germline CDR1 LGHNA, CDR2 YNFKEQ. There are 17 residues in the CDR3. V trimming: 0 bases; J trimming: 2 bases; junction bases outside the gene matches: 8. The CDR3 loop reads CASSQESGDRVPYEQYF. The CDR3 DNA follows: TGTGCCAGCAGCCAAGAGTCAGGGGACAGGGTCCCCTACGAGCAGTACTTC.

The genes are TRBV6-5 and TRBJ2-1; 7 positions match TRBD2. CDR1 MNHEY and CDR2 SVGAGI come from the germline V gene. The CDR3 sequence is 15 residues long. J was trimmed by 5 bases and V by 1 base; bases with no gene match: 5. CDR3 coding DNA: TGTGCCAGCAGTTACTGGGCGGGGAGGGACAATGAGCAGTTCTTC. Translation gives CASSYWAGRDNEQFF.

This chain uses TRBV9 with TRBJ2-7, with D possibly matching TRBD2 (7 bases). V lost 3 bases and J lost 2, with 15 bases in between. There are 15 residues in the CDR3. Germline assignment: CDR1 SGDLS and CDR2 YYNGEE. This CDR3 is CASSDGRGPPYEQYF. The CDR3 nucleotides are TGTGCCAGCAGCGATGGGCGGGGGCCGCCCTACGAGCAGTACTTC.

This clone was seen more than once but under ten times. V usage is TRBV23-1 and J usage is TRBJ2-3; D is unclear. TRBV23-1 falls under the ORF class, with uncertain function. Trimming stripped 6 bases from V and 2 bases from J, with 12 bases between. The CDR3 loop spans 14 amino acids. The CDR3 sequence: CASRAGSYTDTQYF. The CDR3 DNA follows: TGCGCCAGCAGAGCCGGGTCCTACACAGATACGCAGTATTTT.

Comment on this clone: This specimen includes other DNA sequences encoding the same CDR3. The chain recombines TRBV18 with TRBJ2-7; 11 nucleotides line up with TRBD2. Trimming at V came to 6 bases and at J to 3 bases, leaving 4 bases not matched to a gene. CDR1 and CDR2 (germline): KGHSH, LQKENI. The CDR3 extends over 14 amino acids. CDR3 nucleotide sequence: TGTGCCAGCTCTCCTACTAGCGGGAGCTACGAGCAGTACTTC. The encoded protein is CASSPTSGSYEQYF.

This clone was found a few times. The chain employs TRBV30 and TRBJ1-2; D remains unclear. The V end lost 4 bases, the J end lost 8 bases, and 14 bases lay between the germline ends. Germline loops: CDR1 GTSNPN, CDR2 SVGIG (reference sequence). The CDR3 has 12 residues. CDR3 in amino acids: CAWNTGSWGYTF. The CDR3 DNA reads TGTGCCTGGAATACGGGGAGTTGGGGCTACACCTTC. The full variable domain, its missing parts supplied by reference TRBV30 and TRBJ1-2, is SQTIHQWPATLVQPVGSPLSLECTVEGTSNPNLYWYRQAAGRGLQLLFYSVGIGQISSEVPQNLSASRPQDRQFILSSKKLLLSDSGFYLCAWNTGSWGYTFGSGTRLTVV.

The V gene is TRBV11-2, the J gene TRBJ2-3; 7 nucleotides line up with TRBD1. V trimming: 4 bases; J trimming: 1 base; junction bases outside the gene matches: 17. Germline CDR1 and CDR2: SGHAT and FQNNGV. The CDR3 covers 19 residues. DNA for the CDR3: TGTGCCAGCAGCTATCGAGGGGGCAGGCCCCAGGTTGGCACAGATACGCAGTATTTT. Translated: CASSYRGGRPQVGTDTQYF.

This chain links TRBV5-6 with TRBJ1-4, with D uncertain. Germline V CDR1 and CDR2: SGHDT, YYEEEE. The CDR3 is 13 residues long. V was shortened by 0 bases and J by 4 bases, with 4 bases between the two germline ends. The CDR3 DNA sequence: TGTGCCAGCAGCTTGGGGAGTAATGAAAAACTGTTTTTT. Amino acid sequence: CASSLGSNEKLFF.

This clone was recorded a few times. The chain has TRBV4-3 and TRBJ2-1; 7 nucleotides agree with TRBD2. The CDR3 length is 16 residues. Trimming removed 0 bases from V and 9 bases from J; junction bases left unmatched: 11. Germline values: CDR1 LGHNA, CDR2 YSLEER. This CDR3 is CASSQEPLAERGEQFF. As DNA, the CDR3 is TGCGCCAGCAGCCAAGAACCCCTAGCGGAGAGAGGTGAGCAGTTCTTC.

The J gene is TRBJ2-5, the V gene TRBV7-8; the D gene is possibly TRBD1 (6 bases). V was clipped by 1 base and J by 6 bases, with 18 bases between them. This CDR3 comprises 16 residues. Germline CDR1 is SGHVS and CDR2 is FQNEAQ. As DNA, the CDR3 is TGTGCCAGCAGCTTAGTGTACAGGGCGAGGGAAAAGACCCAGTACTTC. It is translated as CASSLVYRAREKTQYF.

The chain combines TRBV5-1 with TRBJ2-2; 9 positions agree with TRBD2. The J segment lost 7 bases and the V segment lost 0 bases, leaving 10 bases of the junction unmatched. Germline values: CDR1 SGHRS, CDR2 YFSETQ. The CDR3 runs to 17 residues. The CDR3: CASSLVTASGISGELFF. DNA for the CDR3: TGCGCCAGCAGCTTGGTAACCGCTAGCGGGATCAGCGGGGAGCTGTTTTTT.

This clone was detected only a few times. The genes are TRBV10-3 and TRBJ2-1; 10 nucleotides match TRBD2. Germline V gene data show CDR1 as ENHRY and CDR2 as SYGVKD. The CDR3 has 16 amino acids. With 0 bases clipped from V and 5 bases from J, the junction kept 4 bases outside the gene matches. The CDR3 DNA sequence: TGTGCCATCAGTGAGTCCAAGCGGGAGGGTGACAATGAGCAGTTCTTC. As protein: CAISESKREGDNEQFF.

The rearrangement joins TRBV9 to TRBJ2-2; D is undetermined. CDR3 size: 13 residues. Looked up from germline, CDR1 is SGDLS and CDR2 is YYNGEE. The V end was cut by 4 bases, the J end by 8 bases, with 12 bases between. The CDR3 protein is CASSPRAAGELFF. CDR3 in DNA: TGTGCCAGCAGCCCCCGAGCCGCTGGGGAGCTGTTTTTT.

This chain connects TRBV4-2 to TRBJ2-7; 9 positions agree with TRBD1. Germline CDR1 is LGHNA and CDR2 is YNFKEQ. The CDR3 length is 19 residues. J lost 2 bases, V lost 1 base, and 15 bases had no gene match. CDR3 nucleotide sequence: TGTGCCAGCAGCCAAGTAAATTTGGAGTGGGACAGGGCCCCCTACGAGCAGTACTTC. Amino acids: CASSQVNLEWDRAPYEQYF.

For the CDR3, the DNA is TGTGCCAGCAGTTTCGGCGTGCAAGCCCGGGGGCAGTACTTC. As protein: CASSFGVQARGQYF. The rearrangement uses TRBV28 and TRBJ2-7, with TRBD2 as a possible D gene (5 bases). CDR1 MDHEN and CDR2 SYDVKM come from the germline V gene. The CDR3 totals 14 residues. V was cut by 3 bases and J by 9 bases, with 18 bases left in between.

The chain is built from TRBV7-9 and TRBJ1-1, with D possibly TRBD1 on 6 matching bases. Germline CDR1 SEHNR, CDR2 FQNEAQ (reference sequence). The germline V and J ends were trimmed by 10 bases and 0 bases, with 12 bases remaining between them. This CDR3 has 13 amino acids. Written as DNA, the CDR3 is TGTGCCAACTCACGACAGGTGAACACTGAAGCTTTCTTT. Amino acids: CANSRQVNTEAFF.

V is TRBV7-2 and J is TRBJ2-7, with 12 bases identical to TRBD1. This CDR3 contains 14 residues. Germline-derived CDR1 and CDR2 are SGHTA and FQGNSA. Trimming cost V 6 bases and J 6 bases; bases outside gene matches: 6. In nucleotides, the CDR3 is TGTGCCAGCAGAGCCGGGACAGGGGGCAGCGAGCAGTACTTC. Its protein is CASRAGTGGSEQYF. The entire variable domain, with the rest obtained from reference TRBV7-2 and TRBJ2-7, is as follows: GAGVSQSPSNKVTEKGKDVELRCDPISGHTALYWYRQSLGQGLEFLIYFQGNSAPDKSGLPSDRFSAERTGGSVSTLTIQRTQQEDSAVYLCASRAGTGGSEQYFGPGTRLTVT.

This clone appeared a few times. This chain joins TRBV6-5 and TRBJ2-7, with D unclear. Trimming took 6 bases from V and 3 from J, leaving 18 bases between them. The CDR3 runs 15 residues. CDR1 MNHEY and CDR2 SVGAGI come from the germline V gene. The CDR3 is CASRPEPNNYYEQYF. For the CDR3, the DNA is TGTGCCAGCAGACCAGAACCTAACAACTACTACGAGCAGTACTTC.

The table lists this clone with a few counts. This chain joins TRBV7-9 and TRBJ1-3, with TRBD1 matching over 7 bases. V shed 5 bases and J 0 bases; nucleotides not matched to a gene: 7. Per the germline V gene, CDR1 is SEHNR and CDR2 is FQNEAQ (reference sequence). The CDR3 sequence is 16 residues long. The CDR3: CASSGRGQSSGNTIYF. The CDR3, as DNA: TGTGCCAGCAGCGGCCGGGGACAGAGCTCTGGAAACACCATATATTTT.

The sample holds a few counts of this clone. V gene TRBV28 combines with J gene TRBJ1-2; possibly TRBD1 for D (6 bases). Germline V gene sequence: CDR1 MDHEN, CDR2 SYDVKM. Trimming left V 6 bases short and J 4 bases short, with 15 bases between. The CDR3 sequence is 14 residues long. The DNA for the CDR3 is TGTGCCAGCAGGAGGAGTGGGGGCGCCTATGGCTACACCTTC. Protein sequence: CASRRSGGAYGYTF.

The chain joins TRBV4-2 to TRBJ2-7; D unclear. CDR1 is LGHNA, CDR2 YNFKEQ, per germline. V was clipped by 3 bases and J by 6 bases, with 15 bases between them. This CDR3 is 14 amino acids long. CDR3 protein: CASSQSLGFFEQYF. Written as DNA, the CDR3 is TGTGCCAGCAGCCAGAGTCTCGGGTTCTTCGAGCAGTACTTC.

This clone has just a few counts. The rearrangement joins TRBV18 to TRBJ1-1; possibly TRBD1 for D (5 bases). The germline CDR1 and CDR2 sequences are KGHSH and LQKENI. Trimming took off 0 bases at V and 1 base at J, with 9 bases between the two ends. CDR3 length: 15 residues. The CDR3 sequence is CASSPPETENTEAFF. The CDR3 coding sequence is TGTGCCAGCTCACCACCCGAGACAGAGAACACTGAAGCTTTCTTT.

This clone was counted a few times. CDR3 amino acids: CASSMSSGPYEQYF. In nucleotides, the CDR3 is TGTGCCAGTAGTATGAGTAGCGGACCCTACGAGCAGTACTTC. The chain combines TRBV19 with TRBJ2-7; D possibly corresponds to TRBD2 (6 bases). This CDR3 is 14 amino acids long. In germline, CDR1 is LNHDA, CDR2 SQIVND (reference sequence). The V end was cut by 3 bases, the J end by 2 bases, with 11 bases between.

In this sample, this clone turned up a few times. V and J are TRBV18 and TRBJ2-7; tentative D call: TRBD1 (5 bases). There are 14 residues in the CDR3. Trimming stripped 5 bases from V and 5 bases from J, with 16 bases between. Germline CDR1 KGHSH, CDR2 LQKENI. CDR3 sequence: CASSNQVLGDEQYF. The CDR3 bases are TGTGCCAGCTCAAACCAAGTCCTAGGGGACGAGCAGTACTTC.

This clone was counted only a few times. The chain joins TRBV18 to TRBJ2-1; no definite D call. Germline values: CDR1 KGHSH, CDR2 LQKENI. V lost 1 base and J lost 3, with 7 bases in between. The CDR3 is 14 amino acids. The DNA for the CDR3 is TGTGCCAGCTCACCACTGTCGAGCTACAATGAGCAGTTCTTC. It encodes CASSPLSSYNEQFF.

This clone was counted between two and nine times. The gene calls are TRBV28 and TRBJ2-1; TRBD2 aligns across 8 bases. The J segment lost 2 bases and the V segment lost 6 bases, leaving 9 bases of the junction unmatched. Germline V lookup: CDR1 MDHEN, CDR2 SYDVKM. There are 16 residues in the CDR3. CDR3 region: CASSPSAAGAYNEQFF. CDR3 sequence (DNA): TGTGCCAGCAGCCCATCAGCAGCGGGAGCCTACAATGAGCAGTTCTTC.